This is a list of T cell receptor beta chains from one sample in a study of cytomegalovirus exposure and HLA in healthy donors. Profiled with immunoSEQ multiplex PCR; TCRdb holds only in-frame clones, not every one. Among 250,000 to 350,000 clones, 72% were seen once, and the ten largest hold around 2%. The sequencing input was PBMCs. These receptors came from a female donor in good health and CMV-seronegative. Both conserved end residues are part of each CDR3. A D gene is named only where the DNA matches it firmly. The size entry is marked missing in some rows and otherwise reads once, few, many or a size class.

v_gene	abundance	j_gene	d_gene	CDR3aa	CDR3nt
TRBV11-3	NA	TRBJ2-7	TRBD1	CASSSRDSSDEQYF	TGTGCCAGCAGCTCCCGGGACAGCTCGGACGAGCAGTACTTC
TRBV7-2	once	TRBJ2-2	NA	CASSLAGVGLRGGELFF	TGTGCCAGCAGCTTAGCGGGGGTTGGACTACGGGGCGGGGAGCTGTTTTTT
TRBV28	NA	TRBJ2-3	TRBD2	CASSSTAGGFVGADTQYF	TGTGCCAGCAGTTCCACCGCGGGAGGCTTTGTAGGGGCAGATACGCAGTATTTT
TRBV27	NA	TRBJ1-2	NA	CASPPQRGLNYGYTF	TGTGCCAGCCCCCCCCAACGGGGTCTTAACTATGGCTACACCTTC
TRBV15	NA	TRBJ2-2	NA	CATSRDSGGTGELFF	TGTGCCACCAGCAGAGATTCGGGCGGGACCGGGGAGCTGTTTTTT
TRBV4-1	NA	TRBJ2-7	NA	CASSHGTPSYEQYF	TGCGCCAGCAGCCACGGGACTCCTTCCTACGAGCAGTACTTC
TRBV4-1	once	TRBJ2-1	NA	CASSQIRAGSGAYNEQFF	TGCGCCAGCAGCCAAATCCGGGCGGGGAGTGGGGCCTACAATGAGCAGTTCTTC
TRBV11-3	NA	TRBJ2-3	NA	CASSSRASPDTQYF	TGTGCCAGCAGCTCCCGGGCTAGCCCCGATACGCAGTATTTT
TRBV4-1	NA	TRBJ1-3	NA	CASSQEPSGNTIYF	TGCGCCAGCAGCCAAGAACCCAGTGGAAACACCATATATTTT
TRBV10-3	few	TRBJ2-4	TRBD2	CAITREGDGAKNIQYF	TGTGCCATCACCAGGGAGGGAGATGGGGCCAAAAACATTCAGTACTTC
TRBV6-6	NA	TRBJ1-2	TRBD1	CASSHRDRGRGYTF	TGTGCCAGCAGTCACCGGGACAGGGGGCGAGGCTACACCTTC
TRBV4-1	NA	TRBJ2-7	NA	CASSQDGSSLEQYF	TGCGCCAGCAGCCAAGATGGCTCCTCTTTGGAGCAGTACTTC
TRBV14	NA	TRBJ2-7	TRBD2	CASSPTSGKSYEQYF	TGTGCCAGCAGCCCGACTAGCGGGAAGTCCTACGAGCAGTACTTC
TRBV9	NA	TRBJ2-7	TRBD1	CASSEGTGYSYEQYF	TGTGCCAGCAGCGAGGGGACAGGGTATTCCTACGAGCAGTACTTC
TRBV11-2	NA	TRBJ2-7	NA	CASSPESPLGTYEQYF	TGTGCCAGCAGCCCAGAGAGCCCTTTGGGCACCTACGAGCAGTACTTC
TRBV2	NA	TRBJ2-7	NA	CASSGDLALLTYEQYF	TGTGCCAGCAGTGGGGATCTAGCGCTGCTGACCTACGAGCAGTACTTC
TRBV6-1	once	TRBJ2-5	NA	CASSEGQKYF	TGTGCCAGCAGTGAAGGACAAAAGTACTTC
TRBV27	once	TRBJ1-1	NA	CASSFNRVEAFF	TGTGCCAGCAGTTTCAATCGGGTAGAAGCTTTCTTT
TRBV7-9	few	TRBJ2-2	TRBD1	CASNFGQGNTGELFF	TGTGCCAGCAACTTTGGACAGGGGAACACCGGGGAGCTGTTTTTT
TRBV27	NA	TRBJ2-7	NA	CASMPRAAVDSYEQYF	TGTGCCAGCATGCCTCGAGCGGCAGTGGACTCCTACGAGCAGTACTTC
TRBV25-1	NA	TRBJ2-7	NA	CASSPGLPFYEQYF	TGTGCCAGCAGTCCGGGACTCCCCTTCTACGAGCAGTACTTC
TRBV6-4	NA	TRBJ2-7	NA	CASPTSPSSEQYF	TGTGCCAGCCCGACTAGTCCCTCCTCCGAGCAGTACTTC
TRBV15	NA	TRBJ1-2	NA	CATSTPLSISGGYTF	TGTGCCACCAGCACCCCATTATCCATATCGGGTGGCTACACCTTC
TRBV5-1	few	TRBJ2-7	NA	CASSPAFDRPPYEQYF	TGCGCCAGCAGCCCTGCTTTCGACAGGCCACCCTACGAGCAGTACTTC
TRBV4-1	NA	TRBJ1-1	TRBD1	CASSDGQGNMNTEAFF	TGCGCCAGCAGTGACGGACAGGGTAATATGAACACTGAAGCTTTCTTT
TRBV2	once	TRBJ2-1	NA	CASSESRGGNEQFF	TGTGCCAGCAGTGAATCCAGAGGGGGCAATGAGCAGTTCTTC
TRBV11-2	NA	TRBJ2-5	NA	CASSGWETQYF	TGTGCCAGCTCGGGGTGGGAGACCCAGTACTTC
TRBV5-1	NA	TRBJ2-7	NA	CASSLRFLTGEQYF	TGCGCCAGCAGCTTGCGTTTTCTAACGGGCGAGCAGTACTTC
TRBV2	NA	TRBJ2-1	TRBD2	CASTEGASGSGKQFF	TGTGCCAGCACCGAGGGGGCTAGCGGGAGCGGGAAACAGTTCTTC
TRBV5-8	NA	TRBJ2-1	NA	CASSPRSSYNEQFF	TGTGCCAGCAGCCCCAGAAGCTCCTACAATGAGCAGTTCTTC
TRBV18	few	TRBJ2-1	NA	CASSPQRLTDNEQFF	TGTGCCAGCTCACCTCAACGGTTGACAGACAATGAGCAGTTCTTC
TRBV6-9	NA	TRBJ1-2	NA	CASSYPGVDYGYTF	TGTGCCAGCAGTTACCCAGGGGTCGACTATGGCTACACCTTC
TRBV6-1	NA	TRBJ1-1	TRBD1	CASSEWTGSDFF	TGTGCCAGCAGTGAATGGACAGGGTCCGATTTCTTT
TRBV4-1	NA	TRBJ1-4	TRBD1	CASSQGTGINEKLFF	TGCGCCAGCAGCCAAGGGACAGGGATAAATGAAAAACTGTTTTTT
TRBV9	NA	TRBJ2-3	NA	CASGEGPTDTQYF	TGTGCCAGCGGCGAGGGGCCCACAGATACGCAGTATTTT
TRBV28	NA	TRBJ1-1	TRBD1	CASSAPDRAYTEAFF	TGTGCCAGCAGTGCCCCTGACAGGGCGTACACTGAAGCTTTCTTT
TRBV10-3	NA	TRBJ2-3	TRBD2	CAISDPGRVTDTQYF	TGTGCCATCAGTGACCCCGGGAGGGTCACAGATACGCAGTATTTT
TRBV9	NA	TRBJ1-2	TRBD1	CASSVAGQGFTSGYTF	TGTGCCAGCAGCGTAGCGGGACAGGGGTTCACCAGTGGCTACACCTTC
TRBV6-1	few	TRBJ2-7	NA	CASSARVGDEQYF	TGTGCCAGCAGTGCCAGGGTAGGCGACGAGCAGTACTTC
TRBV25-1	NA	TRBJ2-1	NA	CASSVGGRGDNEQFF	TGTGCCAGCAGTGTGGGGGGGAGGGGGGACAATGAGCAGTTCTTC
TRBV7-9	NA	TRBJ1-2	TRBD1	CASSLGGGTGTYGYTF	TGTGCCAGCAGCTTGGGAGGAGGGACAGGAACTTATGGCTACACCTTC
TRBV4-2	NA	TRBJ2-2	TRBD2	CASSQVAGAFNTGELFF	TGTGCCAGCAGCCAAGTAGCGGGAGCCTTTAACACCGGGGAGCTGTTTTTT
TRBV6-6	few	TRBJ2-7	NA	CAISPQVISYEQYF	TGTGCCATTTCACCACAGGTGATCTCCTACGAGCAGTACTTC
TRBV6-5	NA	TRBJ2-2	NA	CASSYSQAGELFF	TGTGCCAGCAGTTACTCCCAGGCCGGGGAGCTGTTTTTT
TRBV11-2	NA	TRBJ2-2	NA	CASSLDRAGELFF	TGTGCCAGCAGCTTAGATCGTGCCGGGGAGCTGTTTTTT
TRBV19	NA	TRBJ2-2	TRBD2	CASSIGGLAGLHTGELFF	TGTGCCAGTAGTATAGGGGGACTAGCGGGACTACACACCGGGGAGCTGTTTTTT
TRBV4-2	NA	TRBJ2-7	NA	CASSQDPPPGPYEQYF	TGTGCCAGCAGCCAAGATCCCCCTCCGGGTCCCTACGAGCAGTACTTC
TRBV7-3	few	TRBJ1-1	NA	CASSLTANTEAFF	TGTGCCAGCAGCTTAACGGCGAACACTGAAGCTTTCTTT
TRBV11-2	NA	TRBJ2-3	NA	CASSRNPLLLDTQYF	TGTGCCAGCAGCCGAAATCCCCTCTTACTGGATACGCAGTATTTT
TRBV5-1	NA	TRBJ2-5	NA	CASSLTQGTPVQETQYF	TGCGCCAGCAGCTTAACTCAGGGGACCCCCGTCCAAGAGACCCAGTACTTC
TRBV19	NA	TRBJ2-7	TRBD1	CASSIARTGSAEQYF	TGTGCCAGTAGTATAGCAAGGACAGGGTCGGCCGAGCAGTACTTC
TRBV7-9	NA	TRBJ2-7	NA	CASSSGEQYF	TGTGCAAGCAGCTCGGGCGAGCAGTACTTC